These 16 T cell receptor beta chains originate from one sample sequenced in a study of blood T cell repertoires in COVID-19. TCRdb's table, derived via immunoSEQ multiplex PCR, lists solely in-frame clones and lacks some. The sample holds 200,000 to 300,000 clones; around nine tenths are singletons and the top ten take over 2.5%. Sequencing was performed on PBMCs or T cells enriched from blood (not recorded which). These TCRs come from a woman between 18 and 29 years old who had recovered from COVID-19.

V is TRBV2 and J is TRBJ1-2; 11 bases are shared with TRBD1. J lost 2 bases, V lost 5 bases, and 4 bases had no gene match. The length of the CDR3 is 15 residues. Germline V lookup: CDR1 SNHLY, CDR2 FYNNEI. The CDR3 sequence: CASSLRDRGNYGYTF. For the CDR3, the DNA is TGTGCCAGCAGTCTTCGGGACAGGGGGAACTATGGCTACACCTTC.

The chain employs TRBV5-6 and TRBJ2-3, with TRBD1 matching 8 bases. Germline values: CDR1 SGHDT, CDR2 YYEEEE. This CDR3 has 16 amino acids. With V trimmed by 4 bases and J by 1 base, 8 bases remained unmatched. CDR3 in DNA: TGTGCCAGCAGCCCCCTACGCAGGGGGCGCACAGATACGCAGTATTTT. Its protein is CASSPLRRGRTDTQYF.

The chain recombines TRBV3-1 (or the pseudogene TRBV3-2) with TRBJ2-3; no reliable D call. V was cut by 6 bases and J by 2 bases, with 9 bases left in between. Germline CDR1 and CDR2: LGHDT and YNNKEL (reference sequence). This CDR3 is built from 13 residues. CDR3 in DNA: TGTGCCAGCAGGCTACTTCCCACAGATACGCAGTATTTT. Protein product: CASRLLPTDTQYF.

This sequence joins TRBV20-1 and TRBJ2-5, with D unclear. CDR1 and CDR2 from the germline V gene are DFQATT and SNEGSKA (reference sequence). Trimming took off 3 bases at V and 5 bases at J, with 16 bases between the two ends. The CDR3 runs 14 residues. This CDR3 is CSASLGGVVETQYF. The CDR3 DNA is TGCAGTGCTAGTCTTGGCGGTGTGGTGGAGACCCAGTACTTC.

The chain carries TRBV19 and TRBJ1-5, with 10 bases lining up with TRBD1. The V gene's germline CDR1 is LNHDA and CDR2 SQIVND (reference sequence). J gave up 8 bases and V 2 bases, and 6 bases lay outside the gene matches. The CDR3 runs to 15 residues. The CDR3 reads CASSISGQGVEPQHF. The CDR3 nucleotides are TGTGCCAGTAGTATAAGCGGACAGGGGGTCGAGCCCCAGCATTTT.

The CDR3 spells CASSRDSVGYGYTF. The CDR3 DNA sequence: TGTGCCAGCAGCCGGGACAGCGTCGGTTATGGCTACACCTTC. V is TRBV7-9 and J is TRBJ1-2, with 7 positions matching TRBD1. From germline, CDR1 is SEHNR and CDR2 FQNEAQ (reference sequence). CDR3 size: 14 residues. V was clipped by 5 bases and J by 5 bases; unmatched bases: 8. The complete variable domain, with remaining parts taken from reference TRBV7-9 and TRBJ1-2, reads DTGVSQNPRHKITKRGQNVTFRCDPISEHNRLYWYRQTLGQGPEFLTYFQNEAQLEKSRLLSDRFSAERPKGSFSTLEIQRTEQGDSAMYLCASSRDSVGYGYTFGSGTRLTVV.

The chain has TRBV7-2 and TRBJ2-5; 8 nucleotides agree with TRBD1. CDR1 is SGHTA, CDR2 FQGNSA, per germline. The V segment lost 1 base and the J segment 7 bases; nucleotides outside the gene matches: 5. The CDR3 consists of 14 residues. The CDR3 sequence: CASSLVGQEGTQYF. The CDR3 nucleotides read TGTGCCAGCAGCTTAGTGGGACAGGAGGGGACCCAGTACTTC. The variable domain in full, with the rest retrieved from reference TRBV7-2 and TRBJ2-5, is GAGVSQSPSNKVTEKGKDVELRCDPISGHTALYWYRQSLGQGLEFLIYFQGNSAPDKSGLPSDRFSAERTGGSVSTLTIQRTQQEDSAVYLCASSLVGQEGTQYFGPGTRLLVL.

This sequence joins TRBV7-9 and TRBJ1-2; TRBD1 aligns across 7 bases. Germline V CDR1 and CDR2: SEHNR, FQNEAQ (reference sequence). The CDR3 runs 13 residues. Germline trimming cut 10 bases from V and 7 bases from J; bases unmatched to any gene: 12. This CDR3 is CATGQVFEGGYTF. CDR3 nucleotides: TGTGCCACCGGACAGGTTTTCGAAGGTGGCTACACCTTC.

The CDR3 region has the DNA TGTGCCAGCAGGGAGGGCTCCTACGAGCAGTACTTC. It codes for CASREGSYEQYF. V gene TRBV12-3 or TRBV12-4 combines with J gene TRBJ2-7, with D tentatively TRBD2 (6 bases). This CDR3 is built from 12 residues. The germline V and J ends were trimmed by 6 bases and 0 bases, with 6 bases remaining between them.

The V and J genes are TRBV9 and TRBJ2-7; perhaps TRBD1 as D (5 bases). V lost 2 bases and J 5 bases, leaving 8 bases between the germline ends. Germline CDR1 is SGDLS and CDR2 is YYNGEE. The length of the CDR3 is 12 residues. CDR3 in DNA: TGTGCCAGCAGCGTTGCAGGGAACGAGCAGTACTTC. Translating it yields CASSVAGNEQYF.

The gene calls are TRBV9 and TRBJ2-7; 7 nucleotides match TRBD1. This CDR3 is built from 14 residues. Trimming took 0 bases from V and 3 from J; bases not matched to a gene: 3. The germline V gene encodes CDR1 SGDLS and CDR2 YYNGEE. CDR3 protein: CASSVDRGNYEQYF. The CDR3 nucleotides are TGTGCCAGCAGCGTAGACAGGGGAAACTACGAGCAGTACTTC.

This chain connects TRBV14 to TRBJ1-4; no clear D gene. CDR3 length: 15 amino acids. Trimming cost V 3 bases and J 4 bases, with 12 bases left between them. The V gene's germline CDR1 is SGHDN and CDR2 FVKESK. The CDR3: CASSHFSSYNEKLFF. CDR3 in DNA: TGTGCCAGCAGCCACTTCTCCAGTTATAATGAAAAACTGTTTTTT.

V gene TRBV19 combines with J gene TRBJ1-1; no firm D call. Trimming left V 0 bases short and J 0 bases short, with 11 bases between. Germline CDR1 is LNHDA and CDR2 is SQIVND (reference sequence). The CDR3 sequence is 16 residues long. The CDR3 coding sequence is TGTGCCAGTAGTATAGAAGGCGAGACAATGAACACTGAAGCTTTCTTT. It codes for CASSIEGETMNTEAFF.

The chain combines TRBV19 with TRBJ2-2, with 7 bases that match TRBD2. V was clipped by 4 bases and J by 7 bases; unmatched bases: 15. This CDR3 spans 17 amino acids. CDR1 and CDR2 (germline): LNHDA, SQIVND (reference sequence). CDR3 residues: CASSKDSETSFYGELFF. CDR3 nucleotides: TGTGCCAGTAGTAAGGATAGCGAGACTAGCTTTTACGGGGAGCTGTTTTTT.

V is TRBV7-9 and J is TRBJ1-5; the D is unclear. V lost 5 bases and J lost 2, with 10 bases in between. The CDR3 covers 14 residues. Germline CDR1 is SEHNR and CDR2 is FQNEAQ (reference sequence). The CDR3, as DNA: TGTGCCAGCAGCCCGGGTCCGGGCAATCAGCCCCAGCATTTT. It specifies CASSPGPGNQPQHF.

This clone was seen once. The chain employs TRBV5-1 and TRBJ2-3; 9 bases are shared with TRBD2. The length of the CDR3 is 20 residues. Per germline, CDR1 SGHRS and CDR2 YFSETQ. V lost 1 base and J lost 1; bases outside the gene matches: 16. The CDR3 loop is CASSLLAGVRVGDGTDTQYF. The CDR3 DNA reads TGCGCCAGCAGCTTGTTAGCGGGAGTAAGAGTGGGAGATGGCACAGATACGCAGTATTTT.